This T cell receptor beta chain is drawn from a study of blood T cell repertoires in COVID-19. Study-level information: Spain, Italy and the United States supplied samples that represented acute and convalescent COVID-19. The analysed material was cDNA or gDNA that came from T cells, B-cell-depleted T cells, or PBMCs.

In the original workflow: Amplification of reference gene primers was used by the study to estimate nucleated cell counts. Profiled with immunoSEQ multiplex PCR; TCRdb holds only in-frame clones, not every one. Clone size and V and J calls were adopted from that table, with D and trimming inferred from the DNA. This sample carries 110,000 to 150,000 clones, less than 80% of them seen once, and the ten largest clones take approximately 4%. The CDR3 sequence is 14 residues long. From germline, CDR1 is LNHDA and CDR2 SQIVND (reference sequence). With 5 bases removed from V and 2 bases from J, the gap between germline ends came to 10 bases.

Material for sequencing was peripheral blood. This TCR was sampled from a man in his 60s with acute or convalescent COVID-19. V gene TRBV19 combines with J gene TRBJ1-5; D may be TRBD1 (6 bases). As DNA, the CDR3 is TGTGCCAGTAGTCCACAGGGTCGCAATCAGCCCCAGCATTTT. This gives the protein CASSPQGRNQPQHF.